One sample yielded the 19 T cell receptor beta chains listed below, sequenced in a study of cytomegalovirus exposure and HLA in healthy donors. The PCR employed 60 Vbeta primers together with 13 Jbeta primers. Profiling relied on immunoSEQ multiplex PCR, and the TCRdb table lists in-frame clones only, not all of them. The record lists about 38,000 clones, of which the ten most abundant hold roughly 9.6%. The sequenced material came from PBMCs. These receptors came from a man aged 35-49 years in good health and CMV-seropositive.

The chain employs TRBV14 and TRBJ1-2, with a weak D call TRBD1 (6 bases). Germline loops: CDR1 SGHDN, CDR2 FVKESK. This CDR3 comprises 14 residues. Between the trimmed V and J ends, which lost 0 bases and 6 bases, there was a span of 11 bases. CDR3 amino acids: CASSQDLRGNGYTF. DNA of the CDR3: TGTGCCAGCAGCCAAGATCTTAGGGGGAATGGCTACACCTTC.

V usage is TRBV27 and J usage is TRBJ2-1, with a possible D match to TRBD2 (6 bases). Germline-derived CDR1 and CDR2 are MNHEY and SMNVEV (reference sequence). The V gene lost 2 bases and the J gene lost 0 bases, with 8 bases spanning the gap. The CDR3 sequence is 15 residues long. CDR3 loop: CASSLTRDSYNEQFF. In DNA form, the CDR3 reads TGTGCCAGCAGTTTAACGCGGGACTCCTACAATGAGCAGTTCTTC.

The chain combines TRBV29-1 with TRBJ2-5, with 7 bases matching TRBD2. Germline-derived CDR1 and CDR2 are SQVTM and ANQGSEA. V lost 4 bases and J lost 7; bases outside the gene matches: 21. The CDR3 is 17 residues long. The CDR3 bases are TGCAGCGTTGGAAGAGGGTGGGAGGGGACGGCTCTAGGGACCCAGTACTTC. Amino acid sequence: CSVGRGWEGTALGTQYF.

V is TRBV18 and J is TRBJ2-2; D is possibly TRBD1 (6 bases). Germline CDR1 is KGHSH and CDR2 is LQKENI. Trimming cost V 6 bases and J 3 bases, with 17 bases left between them. This CDR3 is 16 amino acids long. CDR3 DNA: TGTGCCAGCTCGCTATACCGGGACACGGACACCGGGGAGCTGTTTTTT. Translated, it gives CASSLYRDTDTGELFF.

In nucleotides, the CDR3 is TGCAGCGTCGTCGACGGACTCAATCAGCCCCAGCATTTT. Translating it yields CSVVDGLNQPQHF. The chain combines TRBV29-1 with TRBJ1-5; no firm D call. The CDR3 is 13 residues long. The V gene's germline CDR1 is SQVTM and CDR2 ANQGSEA. Trimming stripped 6 bases from V and 3 bases from J, with 12 bases between. Full variable domain (remainder filled in from reference TRBV29-1 and TRBJ1-5): SAVISQKPSRDICQRGTSLTIQCQVDSQVTMMFWYRQQPGQSLTLIATANQGSEATYESGFVIDKFPISRPNLTFSTLTVSNMSPEDSSIYLCSVVDGLNQPQHFGDGTRLSIL.

The chain joins TRBV2 to TRBJ1-3; D is uncertain. Trimming took off 4 bases at V and 3 bases at J, with 4 bases between the two ends. Germline V lookup: CDR1 SNHLY, CDR2 FYNNEI. The CDR3 contains 12 residues. CDR3 in DNA: TGTGCCAGCAGTGGTATTGGAAACACCATATATTTT. Translated, it gives CASSGIGNTIYF.

The chain links TRBV9 to TRBJ2-5; D may be TRBD1 (5 bases). With 4 bases removed from V and 1 base from J, the gap between germline ends came to 14 bases. This CDR3 is built from 15 residues. The V gene's germline CDR1 is SGDLS and CDR2 YYNGEE. In nucleotides, the CDR3 is TGTGCCAGCAGCCCCCGACAGAGCAGCCAAGAGACCCAGTACTTC. This codes for CASSPRQSSQETQYF. The entire variable domain, with the rest obtained from reference TRBV9 and TRBJ2-5, is as follows: DSGVTQTPKHLITATGQRVTLRCSPRSGDLSVYWYQQSLDQGLQFLIQYYNGEERAKGNILERFSAQQFPDLHSELNLSSLELGDSALYFCASSPRQSSQETQYFGPGTRLLVL.

The chain links TRBV13 to TRBJ1-1, with a weak D call TRBD1 (6 bases). Per the germline V gene, CDR1 is PRHDT and CDR2 is FYEKMQ (reference sequence). CDR3 length: 14 residues. V dropped 6 bases and J dropped 1 base, with 12 bases sitting between them. The CDR3: CASSSIRGNTEAFF. CDR3 sequence (DNA): TGTGCCAGCAGTTCGATCAGGGGGAACACTGAAGCTTTCTTT.

About this clone: The sample carries other DNA sequences with the same CDR3. This sequence joins TRBV28 and TRBJ2-7; tentative D call: TRBD2 (6 bases). Trimming cost V 0 bases and J 0 bases, with 21 bases left between them. Germline V gene lookup returns CDR1 MDHEN and CDR2 SYDVKM. The length of the CDR3 is 19 residues. The CDR3 loop is CASSLWGPGDGTPSYEQYF. The CDR3 coding sequence is TGTGCCAGCAGTTTATGGGGACCGGGGGACGGGACTCCCTCCTACGAGCAGTACTTC.

The V gene is TRBV5-1, the J gene TRBJ2-1; D uncertain. Germline loops: CDR1 SGHRS, CDR2 YFSETQ. The CDR3 is made up of 16 amino acids. Trimming removed 4 bases at V and 2 bases at J, with 16 bases between. The CDR3 nucleotides are TGCGCCAGCAGCATGGCTGCTCTGGCGGCCTACAATGAGCAGTTCTTC. It specifies CASSMAALAAYNEQFF.

The chain recombines TRBV14 with TRBJ2-7; D may be TRBD2 (7 bases). The V gene's germline CDR1 is SGHDN and CDR2 FVKESK. V gave up 4 bases and J gave up 5 bases, with 18 bases separating them. The CDR3 is 15 amino acids. The CDR3: CASSLGGGVRDEQYF. The CDR3 DNA is TGTGCCAGCAGCCTCGGAGGGGGGGTAAGAGACGAGCAGTACTTC.

The genes are TRBV7-9 and TRBJ2-5, with TRBD2 matching 9 bases. CDR1 SEHNR and CDR2 FQNEAQ come from the germline V gene (reference sequence). This CDR3 is 17 amino acids long. V shed 3 bases and J 1 base; nucleotides not matched to a gene: 9. DNA of the CDR3: TGTGCCAGCAGCTTGAAGGCTAGCGGGGCCTTCCAAGAGACCCAGTACTTC. This codes for CASSLKASGAFQETQYF.

The chain recombines TRBV4-3 with TRBJ1-6, with TRBD1 identical over 9 bases. Germline V gives CDR1 LGHNA, CDR2 YSLEER. Germline trimming cut 0 bases from V and 13 bases from J; bases unmatched to any gene: 7. The CDR3 extends over 15 amino acids. CDR3 in amino acids: CASSQEGTGGRPLHF. The CDR3 bases are TGCGCCAGCAGCCAAGAGGGTACAGGGGGCAGGCCCCTCCACTTT.

V usage is TRBV25-1 and J usage is TRBJ2-5; maybe TRBD2 (6 bases). Near its end, the DNA agrees better with TRBJ2-7, so the J call may be wrong. CDR1 MGHDK and CDR2 SYGVNS come from the germline V gene. The CDR3 totals 18 residues. CDR3: CASSVNLGLPISSYEQYF. The CDR3 DNA follows: TGTGCCAGCAGTGTTAATCTGGGACTCCCTATAAGCTCCTACGAGCAGTACTTC.

This chain uses TRBV5-5 with TRBJ2-3; D is perhaps TRBD2 (6 bases). The CDR3 loop spans 15 amino acids. The germline CDR1 and CDR2 sequences are SGHKS and YYEKEE (reference sequence). Trimming pared 0 bases from V and 2 bases from J, leaving 10 bases between. CDR3 in amino acids: CASSLELAPTDTQYF. The CDR3, as DNA: TGTGCCAGCAGCTTGGAACTAGCACCCACAGATACGCAGTATTTT.

The CDR3 DNA follows: TGTGCCAGCAGTTCAGGAGCGGGGGGGGCTTACAATGAGCAGTTCTTC. It codes for CASSSGAGGAYNEQFF. The chain carries TRBV6-5 and TRBJ2-1; 10 bases fit TRBD2. V shed 4 bases and J 4 bases; nucleotides not matched to a gene: 7. This CDR3 has 16 residues. CDR1 is MNHEY and CDR2 is SVGAGI in the germline V gene.

The rearrangement joins TRBV27 to TRBJ2-7, with 7 bases aligning to TRBD1. Germline trimming cut 6 bases from V and 8 bases from J; bases unmatched to any gene: 10. CDR1 and CDR2 from the germline V gene are MNHEY and SMNVEV (reference sequence). The CDR3 length is 13 residues. The CDR3 DNA reads as TGTGCCAGCAGCTCTAGGACAGGACCGCAGCAGTACTTC. Encoded protein: CASSSRTGPQQYF.

A word on this clone: The junction departs from the called germline gene at one end, perhaps through a read error. This sequence joins TRBV7-7 and TRBJ2-2; possible D gene TRBD1, 6 bases. Germline values: CDR1 SSHAT, CDR2 FNYEAQ (reference sequence). This CDR3 is 15 amino acids long. The CDR3 nucleotides are TGTGCTAGCAGCCTCGAACAGGGAAGCACCGGGGAGCTGTTTTTT. It is translated as CASSLEQGSTGELFF.

In DNA, the CDR3 is TGCGCCAGCAGTCATGTGGGGCTTAAGACCCAGTACTTC. Translated: CASSHVGLKTQYF. The gene calls are TRBV23-1 and TRBJ2-5; the D gene is possibly TRBD1 (5 bases). TRBV23-1 is labeled an ORF, and its function is uncertain. The CDR3 runs 13 residues. Deletions cut 3 bases from V and 6 bases from J, with 11 bases between.